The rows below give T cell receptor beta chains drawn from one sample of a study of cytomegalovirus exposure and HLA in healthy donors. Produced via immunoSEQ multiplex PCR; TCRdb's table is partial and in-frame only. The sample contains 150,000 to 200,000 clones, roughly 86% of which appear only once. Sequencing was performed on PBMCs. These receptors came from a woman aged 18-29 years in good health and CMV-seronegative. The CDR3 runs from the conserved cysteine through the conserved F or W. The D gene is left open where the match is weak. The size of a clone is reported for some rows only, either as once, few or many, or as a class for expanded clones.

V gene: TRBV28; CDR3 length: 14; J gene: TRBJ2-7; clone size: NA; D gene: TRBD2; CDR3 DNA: TGTGCCAGCAGTCCGGGGGGAGGGGCCTACGAGCAGTACTTC; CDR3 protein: CASSPGGGAYEQYF
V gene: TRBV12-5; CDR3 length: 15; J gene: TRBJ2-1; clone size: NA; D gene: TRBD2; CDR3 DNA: TGTGCTAGTGGTTTGTCTAGCGGGAGGGTCAATGAGCAGTTCTTC; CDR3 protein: CASGLSSGRVNEQFF
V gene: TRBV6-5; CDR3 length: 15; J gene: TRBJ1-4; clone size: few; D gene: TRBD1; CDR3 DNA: TGTGCCAGCAGTTACCAGGGACAGGGAAGTGAAAAACTGTTTTTT; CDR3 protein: CASSYQGQGSEKLFF
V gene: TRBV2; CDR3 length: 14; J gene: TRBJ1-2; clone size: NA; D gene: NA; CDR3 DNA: TGTGCCAGCAGAGGCACAGGGTATGGCTATGGCTACACCTTC; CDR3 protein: CASRGTGYGYGYTF
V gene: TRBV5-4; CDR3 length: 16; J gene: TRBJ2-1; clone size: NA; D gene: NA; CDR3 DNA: TGTGCCAGCAGCTTGCCGGGACACCTAGCCTACAATGAGCAGTTCTTC; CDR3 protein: CASSLPGHLAYNEQFF
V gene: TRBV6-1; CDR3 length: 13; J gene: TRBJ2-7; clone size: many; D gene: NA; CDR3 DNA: TGTGCCAGCAGTACCGCGACGGGAAGCCAGCAGTACTTC; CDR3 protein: CASSTATGSQQYF
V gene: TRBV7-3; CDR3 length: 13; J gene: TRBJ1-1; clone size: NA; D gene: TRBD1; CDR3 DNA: TGTGCCAGCAGCCCAGACAGGGAAACTGAAGCTTTCTTT; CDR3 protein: CASSPDRETEAFF
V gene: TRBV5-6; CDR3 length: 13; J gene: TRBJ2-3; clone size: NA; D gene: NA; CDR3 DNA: TGTGCCAGCAGCAGAAAAGGGGGAGATACGCAGTATTTT; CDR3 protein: CASSRKGGDTQYF
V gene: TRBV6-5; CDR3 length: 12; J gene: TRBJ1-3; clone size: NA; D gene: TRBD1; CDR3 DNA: TGTGCCAGCAGTCCCAGGACAGGCACCATATATTTT; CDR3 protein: CASSPRTGTIYF
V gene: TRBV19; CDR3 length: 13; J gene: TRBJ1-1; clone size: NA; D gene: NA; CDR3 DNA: TGTGCCAGTAGTAACCCAGCAGGGAACGTCGCTTTCTTT; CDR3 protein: CASSNPAGNVAFF
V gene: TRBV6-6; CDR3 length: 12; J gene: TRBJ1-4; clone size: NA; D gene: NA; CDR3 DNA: TGTGCCAGCACTAAAAATAATGAAAAACTGTTTTTT; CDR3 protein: CASTKNNEKLFF
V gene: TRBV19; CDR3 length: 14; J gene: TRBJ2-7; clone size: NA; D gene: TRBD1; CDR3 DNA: TGTGCCAGTAGTATGGGGACAGGGTCCTACGAGCAGTACTTC; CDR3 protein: CASSMGTGSYEQYF
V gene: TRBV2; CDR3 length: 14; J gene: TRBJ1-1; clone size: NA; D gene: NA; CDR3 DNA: TGTGCCAGCAGTCAGACCCTGGAGGTCACTGAAGCTTTCTTT; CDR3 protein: CASSQTLEVTEAFF
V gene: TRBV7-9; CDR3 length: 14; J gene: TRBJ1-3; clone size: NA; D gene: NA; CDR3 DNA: TGTGCCAGCAGCTCCTCGCGGTCTGGAAACACCATATATTTT; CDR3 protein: CASSSSRSGNTIYF
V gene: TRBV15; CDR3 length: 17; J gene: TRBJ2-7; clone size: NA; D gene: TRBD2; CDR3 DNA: TGTGCCACCAGCAGAGGTGGCGCCGGGACTAGCAGCTACGAGCAGTACTTC; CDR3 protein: CATSRGGAGTSSYEQYF
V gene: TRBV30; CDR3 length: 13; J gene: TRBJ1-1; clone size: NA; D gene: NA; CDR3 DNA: TGTGCCTGGAGTAGCGGCCTGTACACTGAAGCTTTCTTT; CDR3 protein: CAWSSGLYTEAFF
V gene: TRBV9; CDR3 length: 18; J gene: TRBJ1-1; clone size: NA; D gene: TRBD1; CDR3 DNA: TGTGCCAGCAGCGAAGAACCGGGACAGGGCCGACTGGGCACTGAAGCTTTCTTT; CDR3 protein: CASSEEPGQGRLGTEAFF
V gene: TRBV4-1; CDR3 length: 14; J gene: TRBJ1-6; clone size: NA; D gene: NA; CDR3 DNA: TGCGCCAGCAGCCAAGACGATGGACAGAGGCCCCTCCACTTT; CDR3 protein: CASSQDDGQRPLHF
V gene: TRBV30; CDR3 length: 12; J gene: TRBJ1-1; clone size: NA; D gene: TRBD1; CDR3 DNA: TGTGCCGGGGACAGGCGGGGCGCTGAAGCTTTCTTT; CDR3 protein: CAGDRRGAEAFF
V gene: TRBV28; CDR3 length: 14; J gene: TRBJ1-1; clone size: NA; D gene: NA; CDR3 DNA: TGTGCCAGCAGTTCCACGACAGTGAACACTGAAGCTTTCTTT; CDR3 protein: CASSSTTVNTEAFF
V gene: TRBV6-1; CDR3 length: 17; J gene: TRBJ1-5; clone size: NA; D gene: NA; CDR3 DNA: TGTGCCAGCAGTGAAGCCATTCGAGGACAAGGCAATCAGCCCCAGCATTTT; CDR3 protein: CASSEAIRGQGNQPQHF
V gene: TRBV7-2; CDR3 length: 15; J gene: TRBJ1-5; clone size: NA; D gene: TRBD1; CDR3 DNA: TGTGCCAGCAGCTTAAGGCAGGGGGCTGGTCAGCCCCAGCATTTT; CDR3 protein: CASSLRQGAGQPQHF
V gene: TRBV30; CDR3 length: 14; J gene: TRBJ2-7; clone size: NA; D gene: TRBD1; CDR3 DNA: TGTGCCTGGAGTCCTATGACAGGGACCTACGAGCAGTACTTC; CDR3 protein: CAWSPMTGTYEQYF
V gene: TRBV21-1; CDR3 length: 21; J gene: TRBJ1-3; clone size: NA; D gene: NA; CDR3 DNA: TGTGCCAGCAGCACCCCGAAGGGGGCAGGAGTTAGTCGGGGCTCTGGAAACACCATATATTTT; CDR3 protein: CASSTPKGAGVSRGSGNTIYF
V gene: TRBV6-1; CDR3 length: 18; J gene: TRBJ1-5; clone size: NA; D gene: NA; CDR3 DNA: TGTGCCAGCAGTGAGTGGCAGGGCCCACACATTAGCAATCAGCCCCAGCATTTT; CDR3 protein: CASSEWQGPHISNQPQHF
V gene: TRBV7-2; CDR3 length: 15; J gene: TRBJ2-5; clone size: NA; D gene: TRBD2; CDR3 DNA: TGTGCCAGCAGCCCGGGACTAGCGGGGAGAGAGACCCAGTACTTC; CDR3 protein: CASSPGLAGRETQYF
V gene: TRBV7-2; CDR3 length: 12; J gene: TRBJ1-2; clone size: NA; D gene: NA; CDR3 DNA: TGTGCCAGCAGCTCGGGGGGCTATGGCTACACCTTC; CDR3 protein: CASSSGGYGYTF
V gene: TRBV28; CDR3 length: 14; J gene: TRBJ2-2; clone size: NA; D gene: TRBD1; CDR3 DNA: TGTGCCAGCGGCCCGGGACAGGGGACCGGGGAACTGTTTTTT; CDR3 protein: CASGPGQGTGELFF
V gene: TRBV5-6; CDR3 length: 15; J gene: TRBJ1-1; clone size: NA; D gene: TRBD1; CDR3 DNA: TGTGCCAGCAGCCCGGACAGGGGTTTAGTCACTGAAGCTTTCTTT; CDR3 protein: CASSPDRGLVTEAFF
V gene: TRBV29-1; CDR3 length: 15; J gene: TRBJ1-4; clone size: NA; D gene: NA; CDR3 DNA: TGCAGCATTGGGGGGGTGTTGCTTACTAATGAAAAACTGTTTTTT; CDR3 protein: CSIGGVLLTNEKLFF
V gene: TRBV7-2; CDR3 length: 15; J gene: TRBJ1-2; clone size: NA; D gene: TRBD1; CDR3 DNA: TGTGCCAGCAGCTCAGGTGGGACAGCCCGCGGGGGCTACACCTTC; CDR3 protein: CASSSGGTARGGYTF
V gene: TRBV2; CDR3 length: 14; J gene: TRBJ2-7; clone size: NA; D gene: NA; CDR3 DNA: TGTGCCAGCACCCCGGCGGGAACCCCCTACGAGCAGTACTTC; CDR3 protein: CASTPAGTPYEQYF
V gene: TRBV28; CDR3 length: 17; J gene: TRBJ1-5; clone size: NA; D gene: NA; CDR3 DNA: TGTGCCAGCAGCCATGGCCAGGGGACGGGTAGCAATCAGCCCCAGCATTTT; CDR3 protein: CASSHGQGTGSNQPQHF
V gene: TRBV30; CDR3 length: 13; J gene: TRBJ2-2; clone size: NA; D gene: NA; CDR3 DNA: TGTGCCTGGAAAGGGGTTTCTTACGGGGAGCTGTTTTTT; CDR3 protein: CAWKGVSYGELFF
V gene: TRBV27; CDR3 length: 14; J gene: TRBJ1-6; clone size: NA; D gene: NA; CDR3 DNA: TGTGCCAGCAGTTTATCGGCAGATAATTCACCCCTCCACTTT; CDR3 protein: CASSLSADNSPLHF
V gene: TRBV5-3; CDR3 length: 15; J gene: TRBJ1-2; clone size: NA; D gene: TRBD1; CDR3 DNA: TGTGCCAGAAGCGGCCACAGGGGGATGGGCTATGGCTACACCTTC; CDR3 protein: CARSGHRGMGYGYTF
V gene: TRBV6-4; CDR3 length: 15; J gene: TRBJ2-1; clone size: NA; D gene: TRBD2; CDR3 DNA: TGTGCCAGCAGTGCCTCGGGACTAGCGTCCGATGAGCAGTTCTTC; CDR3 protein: CASSASGLASDEQFF
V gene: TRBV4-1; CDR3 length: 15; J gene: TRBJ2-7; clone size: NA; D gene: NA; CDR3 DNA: TGCGCCAGCAGCCAAGAGGTGGGTGTAGGCGGCGAGCAGTACTTC; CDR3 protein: CASSQEVGVGGEQYF
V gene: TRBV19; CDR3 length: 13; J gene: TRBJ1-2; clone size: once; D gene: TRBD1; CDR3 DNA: TGTGCCAGTAGACCGACAGGGGACTATGGCTACACCTTC; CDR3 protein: CASRPTGDYGYTF
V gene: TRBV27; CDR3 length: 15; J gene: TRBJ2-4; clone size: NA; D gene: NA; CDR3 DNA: TGTGCCAGCAGCGGATATGGGCAGGGCAAAAACATTCAGTACTTC; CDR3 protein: CASSGYGQGKNIQYF
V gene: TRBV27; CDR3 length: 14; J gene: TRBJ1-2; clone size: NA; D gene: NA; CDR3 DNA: TGTGCCAGCAGTTTATTGGGGCAGGGGTATGGCTACACCTTC; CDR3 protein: CASSLLGQGYGYTF
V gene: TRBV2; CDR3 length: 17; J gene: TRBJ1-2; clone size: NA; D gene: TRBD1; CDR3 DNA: TGTGCCAGCAGTGATAGTTCCGGGACAGAGTTTAACTATGGCTACACCTTC; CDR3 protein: CASSDSSGTEFNYGYTF
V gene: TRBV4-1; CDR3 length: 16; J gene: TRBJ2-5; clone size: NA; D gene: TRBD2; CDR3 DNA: TGCGCCAGCAGCGAAGGGGATAGCGGGAGTTTGGAGACCCAGTACTTC; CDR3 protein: CASSEGDSGSLETQYF
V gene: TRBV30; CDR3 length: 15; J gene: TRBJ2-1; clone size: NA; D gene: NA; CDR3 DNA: TGTGCCTGGAGTGTACTGGGCTACACCAATAGTGAGCAGTTCTTC; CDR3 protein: CAWSVLGYTNSEQFF
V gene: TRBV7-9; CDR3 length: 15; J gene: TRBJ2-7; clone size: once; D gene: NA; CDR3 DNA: TGTGCCAGCAGCTTAGGAAACAGGCATTCCTACGAGCAGTACTTC; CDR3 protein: CASSLGNRHSYEQYF
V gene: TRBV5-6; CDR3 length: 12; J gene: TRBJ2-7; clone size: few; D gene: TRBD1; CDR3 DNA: TGTGCCAGCAGCAGGGACAGCTACGAGCAGTACTTC; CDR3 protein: CASSRDSYEQYF
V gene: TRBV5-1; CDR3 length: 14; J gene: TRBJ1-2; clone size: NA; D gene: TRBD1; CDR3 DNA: TGCGCCAGCAGCTTGGGACAGGGTAGCTATGGCTACACCTTC; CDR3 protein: CASSLGQGSYGYTF
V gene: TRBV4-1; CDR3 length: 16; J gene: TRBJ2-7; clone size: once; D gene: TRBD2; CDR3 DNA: TGCGCCAGCAGCCTCCGACTAGCGGGAAGTCCCTACGAGCAGTACTTC; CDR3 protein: CASSLRLAGSPYEQYF
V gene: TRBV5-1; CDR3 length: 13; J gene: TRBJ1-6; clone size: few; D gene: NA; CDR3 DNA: TGCGCCAGCAGCTTGGTGGGAGATTCACCCCTCCACTTT; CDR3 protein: CASSLVGDSPLHF
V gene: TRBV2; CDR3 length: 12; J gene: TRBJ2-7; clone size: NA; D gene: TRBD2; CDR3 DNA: TGTGCCAGCAGATCTAGCGGGTACGAGCAGTACTTC; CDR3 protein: CASRSSGYEQYF